A selection of T cell receptor beta chains follows, all from one sample in a study of T cells after yellow fever vaccination. Via MiXCR, TCRdb re-called the 5' RACE reads, giving one row per CDR3 protein. In the table there are around 550,000 distinct CDR3 sequences, roughly 21% of which are singletons. Sequenced here: PBMCs, sampled 15 days after the yellow fever booster vaccination. The receptors come from a man aged 25-40 years who received the YFV17D yellow fever vaccine. The CDR3 runs from the conserved cysteine through the conserved F or W.

v_gene	j_gene	CDR3aa
TRBV4-3	TRBJ1-4	CASSQEGTVNEKLFF
TRBV19	TRBJ2-3	CASTRETSGSRNTQYF
TRBV27	TRBJ2-1	CASSLTEGLMYNEQFF
TRBV5-1	TRBJ2-3	CASSLDRVPDTQYF
TRBV12-1	TRBJ2-7	CAGPGGCLNRDYEQYF
TRBV21-1	TRBJ2-3	CASSNRQITDTQYF
TRBV4-3	TRBJ2-3	CASSQGLGRSGDTQYF
TRBV12-3/TRBV12-4	TRBJ2-1	CASSKTGTSNNEQFF
TRBV7-2	TRBJ2-7	CASSLGPLAEQYF
TRBV28	TRBJ1-2	CASSPRGTGVNYGYTF
TRBV6-5	TRBJ2-7	CASSSLQGDGYEQYF
TRBV7-9	TRBJ1-1	CASSLNSNTEAFF
TRBV19	TRBJ2-1	CASSKVRQGDNEQFF
TRBV9	TRBJ2-7	CASSVDGGPAEQYF
TRBV3-1	TRBJ2-3	CASSQMGHQTDTQYF
TRBV5-6	TRBJ1-2	CASSLEGGYTF
TRBV10-3	TRBJ2-6	CAISPDTAGPNVLTF
TRBV21-1	TRBJ2-1	CASPSPAGVYNEQFF
TRBV10-3	TRBJ2-2	CAITPGSPGTSGKTGELFF
TRBV20-1	TRBJ2-5	CSARFSGGLAGGGWETQYF
TRBV10-3	TRBJ2-7	CAISDFGTSGSHEQYF
TRBV29-1	TRBJ2-7	CSVEVRTYEQYF
TRBV12-3/TRBV12-4	TRBJ1-5	CASSRGGTRQPQHF
TRBV4-1	TRBJ1-2	CASSQGIPGGYTF
TRBV29-1	TRBJ2-3	CSVVQGDTQYF
TRBV7-2	TRBJ2-3	CASSFYSGTSTDTQYF
TRBV20-1	TRBJ2-7	CSASYGGTGGAYF
TRBV6-2/TRBV6-3	TRBJ2-1	CASSVHRGLDNEQFF
TRBV25-1	TRBJ2-3	CASSEFRGRGRADTQYF
TRBV5-1	TRBJ2-2	CASSSRTENGELFF
TRBV7-2	TRBJ2-6	CASSDPYKSGANVLTF